These 21 T cell receptor beta chains came from one sample sequenced in a study of T cell repertoires in cytomegalovirus infection (dated by TCRdb to between 2019 and 2020). TCRdb names Illumina HiSeq 1500 as the instrument used. The raw public data were reprocessed by TCRdb itself: fastp quality trimming at Q25, MiXCR clonotype calling, in-frame beta chains only. Merged by CDR3 protein, the rows form single entries marked with the most common genes and DNA. In all, the sample holds 210,000 or so distinct CDR3 sequences, and 6.5% of those were seen once. Together, the top ten hold around 6.5% of the sample. Sequenced sample: PBMCs. These receptors were collected from a human donor in good health (CMV status not recorded). Some clones in this sample may be carry-over from other donors' samples.

Many counts were recorded for this clonotype. This chain links TRBV6-2 or TRBV6-3 with TRBJ1-1; maybe TRBD1 (6 bases). The CDR3 length is 17 residues. The germline V gene has CDR1 MNHEY and CDR2 SVGEGT. Trimming stripped 1 base from V and 1 base from J, with 16 bases between. CDR3 residues: CASSYFDRRRGNTEAFF. CDR3 bases: TGTGCCAGCAGTTACTTCGACAGGAGACGGGGGAACACTGAAGCTTTCTTT.

CDR3 bases: TGCAGCGTTAGGGCAGAAGCTAACTATGGCTACACCTTC. It yields the protein CSVRAEANYGYTF. The rearrangement uses TRBV29-1 and TRBJ1-2, with D hard to call. The CDR3 length is 13 residues. The germline V gene encodes CDR1 SQVTM and CDR2 ANQGSEA. V was shortened by 5 bases and J by 0 bases, with 10 bases between the two germline ends.

This clonotype was counted ten times or more. V is TRBV7-2 and J is TRBJ1-2; D possibly corresponds to TRBD1 (5 bases). The germline gives CDR1 SGHTA, CDR2 FQGNSA. This CDR3 has 14 amino acids. Trimming pared 5 bases from V and 4 bases from J, leaving 14 bases between. Here the CDR3 DNA reads TGTGCCAGCAGCCCCGTAGAGGGGAGCTATGGCTACACCTTC. Protein product: CASSPVEGSYGYTF.

This clonotype was picked up a small number of times. This sequence joins TRBV10-3 and TRBJ2-3; the match to TRBD2 covers 9 bases. The length of the CDR3 is 14 residues. After removal of 7 bases from V and 2 bases from J, the junction contained 4 bases not matched to a gene. CDR1 ENHRY and CDR2 SYGVKD come from the germline V gene. The CDR3 reads CAIKGLAVTDTQYF. The CDR3 region has the DNA TGTGCCATCAAGGGACTAGCCGTCACAGATACGCAGTATTTT.

This clonotype occurred many times. This sequence joins TRBV11-2 and TRBJ1-1, with TRBD1 as a possible D gene (5 bases). This CDR3 region has 14 residues. The ends were cut back, 6 bases at V and 1 base at J, with 12 bases in the middle. From germline, CDR1 is SGHAT and CDR2 FQNNGV. This chain's CDR3 is CASRWGVSNTEAFF. The CDR3 DNA reads TGTGCCAGCAGATGGGGGGTATCGAACACTGAAGCTTTCTTT. Combining the CDR3 with reference TRBV11-2 and TRBJ1-1 gives the whole variable domain EAGVAQSPRYKIIEKRQSVAFWCNPISGHATLYWYQQILGQGPKLLIQFQNNGVVDDSQLPKDRFSAERLKGVDSTLKIQPAKLEDSAVYLCASRWGVSNTEAFFGQGTRLTVV.

The sample holds many counts of this clonotype. Here the CDR3 DNA reads TGTGCCAGCAGCGGGGGGACAGGGGGTGGAAGAGATACGCAGTATTTT. Its translation: CASSGGTGGGRDTQYF. The genes are TRBV7-2 and TRBJ2-3, with TRBD1 matching over 11 bases. Trimming cost V 5 bases and J 5 bases; bases outside gene matches: 9. This CDR3 is built from 16 residues. CDR1 is SGHTA and CDR2 is FQGNSA in the germline V gene.

The chain recombines TRBV6-2 or TRBV6-3 with TRBJ2-5, with D uncertain. The V gene lost 2 bases and the J gene lost 3 bases, with 13 bases spanning the gap. CDR1 is MNHEY and CDR2 is SVGEGT in the germline V gene. The CDR3 is 15 residues long. The CDR3 DNA reads TGTGCCAGCAGTTACGGGATGGGCCGGGAAGAGACCCAGTACTTC. This translates into CASSYGMGREETQYF.

This clonotype came up many times. This rearrangement joins TRBV6-2 or TRBV6-3 to TRBJ1-1; the D is unclear. Looked up from germline, CDR1 is MNHEY and CDR2 is SVGEGT. Deletions cut 3 bases from V and 7 bases from J, with 12 bases between. The length of the CDR3 is 13 residues. For the CDR3, the DNA is TGTGCCAGCAGTTATGACGGAGTAAATGAAGCTTTCTTT. It codes for CASSYDGVNEAFF.

The chain carries TRBV29-1 and TRBJ1-2, with TRBD1 identical over 7 bases. CDR3 length: 14 residues. With V trimmed by 4 bases and J by 2 bases, 7 bases remained unmatched. Germline values: CDR1 SQVTM, CDR2 ANQGSEA. CDR3 sequence reads: CSVVPQGLNYGYTF. The CDR3 bases are TGCAGCGTTGTACCACAGGGGTTGAACTATGGCTACACCTTC.

The table lists this clonotype with many counts. The CDR3 nucleotides read TGTGCCAGCAGTTTAGGACGTAACTCTGGGGCCAACGTCCTGACTTTC. It encodes CASSLGRNSGANVLTF. This sequence joins TRBV2 and TRBJ2-6; D remains ambiguous. Germline CDR1 SNHLY, CDR2 FYNNEI. The CDR3 is 16 amino acids. Trimming cost V 5 bases and J 0 bases, with 11 bases left between them.

This clonotype has a count of ten or more. This chain uses TRBV7-3 with TRBJ2-2, with 9 bases aligning to TRBD1. This CDR3 region has 18 residues. Trimming cost V 5 bases and J 6 bases; bases outside gene matches: 16. Germline loops: CDR1 SGHTA, CDR2 FQGTGA. The DNA for the CDR3 is TGTGCCAGCAGCCTCTCGCCGGGACAGGGCGCCTCAGCCGGGGAGCTGTTTTTT. Its protein product is CASSLSPGQGASAGELFF.

This clonotype was counted at least ten times. The chain combines TRBV7-9 with TRBJ1-2, with 10 bases lining up with TRBD1. CDR1 SEHNR and CDR2 FQNEAQ come from the germline V gene (reference sequence). There are 17 residues in the CDR3. Losses at the gene ends were 5 bases for V and 4 bases for J; bases not matched to a gene: 13. The DNA of the CDR3 is TGTGCCAGCAGCATCATCTCGGGGACAGGGGTTTCCTATGGCTACACCTTC. Translating gives CASSIISGTGVSYGYTF.

The table lists this clonotype with many counts. This rearrangement joins TRBV4-2 to TRBJ1-4, with D unresolved. The germline V gene encodes CDR1 LGHNA and CDR2 YNFKEQ. V gave up 0 bases and J gave up 4 bases, with 9 bases separating them. This CDR3 has 15 amino acids. The CDR3 DNA follows: TGTGCCAGCAGCCAAGAATCGGTCAGTAATGAAAAACTGTTTTTT. Amino acids: CASSQESVSNEKLFF.

This clonotype has at least ten counts. This chain uses TRBV7-9 with TRBJ1-2; tentative D call: TRBD1 (6 bases). Germline V gene lookup returns CDR1 SEHNR and CDR2 FQNEAQ (reference sequence). Trimming took 5 bases from V and 4 from J, leaving 14 bases between them. CDR3 length: 14 residues. In nucleotides, the CDR3 is TGTGCCAGCAGCCCAGGGGTGGAGACCTATGGCTACACCTTC. Amino acids: CASSPGVETYGYTF.

This clonotype occurred many times. V is TRBV6-2 or TRBV6-3 and J is TRBJ2-3; D is undetermined. The V gene's germline CDR1 is MNHEY and CDR2 SVGEGT. The CDR3 is 13 residues long. V was clipped by 4 bases and J by 8 bases, with 13 bases between them. The CDR3 DNA reads as TGTGCCAGCAGTTCCCTCTCCACCACTACGCAGTATTTT. Protein sequence: CASSSLSTTTQYF.

This clonotype was observed at least ten times. The rearrangement uses TRBV19 and TRBJ2-5; D is unresolved. Per the germline V gene, CDR1 is LNHDA and CDR2 is SQIVND (reference sequence). There are 14 residues in the CDR3. The V end lost 3 bases, the J end lost 1 base, and 9 bases lay between the germline ends. The CDR3 nucleotides are TGTGCCAGTAGTATCAAACTCCTCCAAGAGACCCAGTACTTC. The encoded protein is CASSIKLLQETQYF.

Notes on this clonotype: A much larger clone is a single base away; this may be a read error. This chain joins TRBV6-2 or TRBV6-3 and TRBJ2-2, with 7 bases fitting TRBD1. Germline lookup yields CDR1 MNHEY and CDR2 SVGEGT. V lost 4 bases, J lost 9 bases, and 11 bases stayed unmatched. The CDR3 has 15 amino acids. CDR3 residues: CASSSGQDEARELFF. CDR3 DNA: TGTGCCAGCAGTTCTGGACAGGACGAAGCCAGGGAGCTGTTTTTT.

This clonotype was observed many times. CDR3 sequence: CASSLGPGPMNTEAFF. The CDR3 nucleotides read TGTGCCAGCAGCTTAGGGCCGGGACCGATGAACACTGAAGCTTTCTTT. The chain links TRBV7-2 to TRBJ1-1; the D gene is possibly TRBD1 (5 bases). Germline V gene data show CDR1 as SGHTA and CDR2 as FQGNSA. The CDR3 extends over 16 amino acids. V lost 1 base and J 0 bases, leaving 12 bases between the germline ends. The full variable domain, with the rest looked up from reference TRBV7-2 and TRBJ1-1, is GAGVSQSPSNKVTEKGKDVELRCDPISGHTALYWYRQSLGQGLEFLIYFQGNSAPDKSGLPSDRFSAERTGGSVSTLTIQRTQQEDSAVYLCASSLGPGPMNTEAFFGQGTRLTVV.

This clonotype appeared many times. The rearrangement links TRBV5-5 to TRBJ2-1; TRBD1 matches at 8 bases. This CDR3 contains 14 residues. The ends lost 4 bases at V and 6 bases at J; junction bases unmatched: 6. The germline CDR1 and CDR2 sequences are SGHKS and YYEKEE (reference sequence). CDR3 DNA sequence: TGTGCCAGCAGCGCCTTGACAGGGGTCAATGAGCAGTTCTTC. It codes for CASSALTGVNEQFF.

About this clonotype: A read error is possible here, since a much larger clone lies one base away. The J gene is TRBJ2-1, the V gene TRBV10-3, with a tentative D call TRBD1 (6 bases). CDR1 is ENHRY and CDR2 is SYGVKD in the germline V gene. The CDR3 totals 17 residues. The CDR3 here is CAISEALGQSSYSEQFF. In DNA form, the CDR3 reads TGTGCCATCAGTGAGGCCCTCGGACAGAGCTCCTACAGTGAGCAGTTCTTC.

In the case of this clonotype: A clone one base away is much larger, so this may be a read error. The chain has TRBV30 and TRBJ1-2; D might be TRBD1 (5 bases). V dropped 5 bases and J dropped 5 bases, with 6 bases sitting between them. Germline V lookup: CDR1 GTSNPN, CDR2 SVGIG (reference sequence). The CDR3 extends over 10 amino acids. For the CDR3, the DNA is TGTGCCTGGTGGGGGTATGGCTACACCTTC. Its protein product is CAWWGYGYTF. The full variable domain, in which reference TRBV30 and TRBJ1-2 provide the parts outside the CDR3, is SQTIHQWPATLVQPVGSPLSLECTVEGTSNPNLYWYRQAAGRGLQLLFYSVGIGQISSEVPQNLSASRPQDRQFILSSKKLLLSDSGFYLCAWWGYGYTFGSGTRLTVV.